These T cell receptor beta chains were read from a single sample in a study of shared clonotypes between healthy human individuals. The repertoire was sequenced with immunoSEQ multiplex PCR; TCRdb's copy has only in-frame clones and lacks some. The table lists about 510,000 clones, 70% to 80% of them singletons. The sequenced sample was PBMCs. The receptors here all came from a woman aged 40 to 50 in good health. Some clones in this sample may be carry-over from other donors' samples. CDR3s include the opening cysteine and the closing phenylalanine or tryptophan. Each record gives: D gene, V gene, J gene, clone size, CDR3 DNA, CDR3 protein. A D gene is named only where the DNA matches it firmly. Size is stated for part of the rows, as once, few or many counts, or as a class when the clone is expanded.

d_call: NA; v_call: TRBV19; j_call: TRBJ1-1; clone_size: NA; cdr3_nt: TGTGCCAGTAGTATCATGGGGTTGACTTTCTTT; cdr3_aa: CASSIMGLTFF
d_call: TRBD2; v_call: TRBV28; j_call: TRBJ2-3; clone_size: NA; cdr3_nt: TGTGCCATAGGTGAGGGACTAGCGAAGAACACAGATACGCAGTATTTT; cdr3_aa: CAIGEGLAKNTDTQYF
d_call: TRBD1; v_call: TRBV30; j_call: TRBJ2-5; clone_size: NA; cdr3_nt: TGTGCCTGGAGCGAGGGACAGGGGATAGAGACCCAGTACTTC; cdr3_aa: CAWSEGQGIETQYF
d_call: TRBD1; v_call: TRBV28; j_call: TRBJ1-1; clone_size: NA; cdr3_nt: TGTGCCAGCAGTTCAGTAGACAGGGGGCCAGAGAACACTGAAGCTTTCTTT; cdr3_aa: CASSSVDRGPENTEAFF
d_call: TRBD1; v_call: TRBV6-1; j_call: TRBJ2-7; clone_size: NA; cdr3_nt: TGTGCCAGCCGGGACAGGACTTACGAGCAGTACTTC; cdr3_aa: CASRDRTYEQYF
d_call: NA; v_call: TRBV18; j_call: TRBJ1-5; clone_size: few; cdr3_nt: TGTGCCAGCTCATCGTCAGACATTAGCAATCAGCCCCAGCATTTT; cdr3_aa: CASSSSDISNQPQHF
d_call: NA; v_call: TRBV7-9; j_call: TRBJ2-2; clone_size: NA; cdr3_nt: TGTGCCAGCAGCCTTATCGGGACAATTAACACCGGGGAGCTGTTTTTT; cdr3_aa: CASSLIGTINTGELFF
d_call: NA; v_call: TRBV2; j_call: TRBJ1-1; clone_size: few; cdr3_nt: TGTGCCAGCAAATCAGGGCGTGGGACTGAAGCTTTCTTT; cdr3_aa: CASKSGRGTEAFF
d_call: TRBD2; v_call: TRBV10-3; j_call: TRBJ2-1; clone_size: NA; cdr3_nt: TGTGCCACCCCGACTAGCGGGGTCTACAATGAGCAGTTCTTC; cdr3_aa: CATPTSGVYNEQFF
d_call: NA; v_call: TRBV30; j_call: TRBJ2-7; clone_size: NA; cdr3_nt: TGTGCCTGGAGTGTAGTTAGTGGTGAAAGGCAGTACTTC; cdr3_aa: CAWSVVSGERQYF
d_call: NA; v_call: TRBV30; j_call: TRBJ1-3; clone_size: NA; cdr3_nt: TGTGCCTGGAGTGTAGGGGCAGTCTCTGGAAACACCATATATTTT; cdr3_aa: CAWSVGAVSGNTIYF
d_call: NA; v_call: TRBV15; j_call: TRBJ2-1; clone_size: NA; cdr3_nt: TGTGCCACCAGCCCCGGACACCCCGGGAATGAGCAGTTCTTC; cdr3_aa: CATSPGHPGNEQFF
d_call: NA; v_call: TRBV7-9; j_call: TRBJ2-2; clone_size: NA; cdr3_nt: TGTGCCAGCAGCTTAGTCGGCCCGTACCCCGGGGAGCTGTTTTTT; cdr3_aa: CASSLVGPYPGELFF
d_call: TRBD2; v_call: TRBV10-3; j_call: TRBJ2-4; clone_size: NA; cdr3_nt: TGTGCCACCGGTGGTAGCGGGATAGCCAAAAACATTCAGTACTTC; cdr3_aa: CATGGSGIAKNIQYF
d_call: NA; v_call: TRBV5-1; j_call: TRBJ2-7; clone_size: NA; cdr3_nt: TGCGCCAGCAGCTTGTTACAGGGTGGGGACGAGCAGTACTTC; cdr3_aa: CASSLLQGGDEQYF
d_call: NA; v_call: TRBV5-1; j_call: TRBJ2-1; clone_size: NA; cdr3_nt: TGCGCCAGCAGCCTGACTAGTAGTTTCTACAATGAGCAGTTCTTC; cdr3_aa: CASSLTSSFYNEQFF
d_call: TRBD2; v_call: TRBV28; j_call: TRBJ2-5; clone_size: NA; cdr3_nt: TGTGCCAGCAGTTTAGGGATAGCGGGGGGCCAAGAGACCCAGTACTTC; cdr3_aa: CASSLGIAGGQETQYF
d_call: NA; v_call: TRBV28; j_call: TRBJ2-2; clone_size: NA; cdr3_nt: TGTGCCAGCAGTTCCGGACAAAACACCGGGGAGCTGTTTTTT; cdr3_aa: CASSSGQNTGELFF
d_call: TRBD2; v_call: TRBV7-2; j_call: TRBJ2-5; clone_size: NA; cdr3_nt: TGTGCCAGCAGCTACCGGACTAGCGGATCAGGTCGGACCCAGTACTTC; cdr3_aa: CASSYRTSGSGRTQYF
d_call: TRBD2; v_call: TRBV7-2; j_call: TRBJ2-3; clone_size: NA; cdr3_nt: TGTGCCAGCAGCTTATTCATAGCGGGAGGGACTTCGGGAGATACGCAGTATTTT; cdr3_aa: CASSLFIAGGTSGDTQYF
d_call: TRBD1; v_call: TRBV11-2; j_call: TRBJ1-4; clone_size: NA; cdr3_nt: TGTGCCAGCAGCTTAATCTCAGGGGGCGCGGGTGAAAAACTGTTTTTT; cdr3_aa: CASSLISGGAGEKLFF
d_call: NA; v_call: TRBV27; j_call: TRBJ1-1; clone_size: NA; cdr3_nt: TGTGCCAGCGAATTGGGGGGGGCCACTGAAGCTTTCTTT; cdr3_aa: CASELGGATEAFF
d_call: NA; v_call: TRBV7-9; j_call: TRBJ1-2; clone_size: few; cdr3_nt: TGTGCCACCGGACTTGGCTACACCTTC; cdr3_aa: CATGLGYTF
d_call: NA; v_call: TRBV30; j_call: TRBJ2-1; clone_size: NA; cdr3_nt: TGTGCCTGGAGTCTTCCGCGCAATGGCGTGAATGAGCAGTTCTTC; cdr3_aa: CAWSLPRNGVNEQFF
d_call: TRBD2; v_call: TRBV29-1; j_call: TRBJ2-7; clone_size: NA; cdr3_nt: TGCAGCGTCGCCCCAGAGGGTAGCGGGAGGGCTCCCTACGAGCAGTACTTC; cdr3_aa: CSVAPEGSGRAPYEQYF
d_call: NA; v_call: TRBV7-6; j_call: TRBJ2-3; clone_size: few; cdr3_nt: TGTGCCAGCAGCTCGAGAAGGGGAGATACGCAGTATTTT; cdr3_aa: CASSSRRGDTQYF
d_call: NA; v_call: TRBV9; j_call: TRBJ2-3; clone_size: NA; cdr3_nt: TGTGCCAGCAGCGTAGCTACGGTCGCAGATACGCAGTATTTT; cdr3_aa: CASSVATVADTQYF
d_call: TRBD1; v_call: TRBV5-1; j_call: TRBJ2-1; clone_size: NA; cdr3_nt: TGCGCCAGCAGACAGGGGACCTACAATGAGCAGTTCTTC; cdr3_aa: CASRQGTYNEQFF
d_call: NA; v_call: TRBV4-2; j_call: TRBJ1-1; clone_size: NA; cdr3_nt: TGTGCCAGCAGCCAAGATGCGAGGAAGAACACTGAAGCTTTCTTT; cdr3_aa: CASSQDARKNTEAFF
d_call: TRBD1; v_call: TRBV29-1; j_call: TRBJ2-2; clone_size: NA; cdr3_nt: TGCAGCGTTGGACAGGGGGCAGGGACCGGGGAGCTGTTTTTT; cdr3_aa: CSVGQGAGTGELFF
d_call: NA; v_call: TRBV5-1; j_call: TRBJ2-1; clone_size: NA; cdr3_nt: TGCGCCAGCAGCTTGGCGGACACCTACAATGAGCAGTTCTTC; cdr3_aa: CASSLADTYNEQFF
d_call: NA; v_call: TRBV7-9; j_call: TRBJ1-1; clone_size: NA; cdr3_nt: TGTGCCAGCAGCGCCGACACCGGCTCTGAAGCTTTCTTT; cdr3_aa: CASSADTGSEAFF
d_call: NA; v_call: TRBV2; j_call: TRBJ2-3; clone_size: NA; cdr3_nt: TGTGCCAGCAGTGTACGTTTCACAGATACGCAGTATTTT; cdr3_aa: CASSVRFTDTQYF
d_call: TRBD2; v_call: TRBV14; j_call: TRBJ2-7; clone_size: NA; cdr3_nt: TGTGCCAGCTGGCCAAGCGGGAACCCCTACGAGCAGTACTTC; cdr3_aa: CASWPSGNPYEQYF
d_call: NA; v_call: TRBV19; j_call: TRBJ2-1; clone_size: NA; cdr3_nt: TGTGCCAGTAGTATAGACACCTTGGGGTACAATGAGCAGTTCTTC; cdr3_aa: CASSIDTLGYNEQFF
d_call: NA; v_call: TRBV7-9; j_call: TRBJ1-1; clone_size: few; cdr3_nt: TGTGCCAGCAGCTACGGCGGTGGGGCAGCTTTCTTT; cdr3_aa: CASSYGGGAAFF
d_call: TRBD1; v_call: TRBV2; j_call: TRBJ1-4; clone_size: NA; cdr3_nt: TGTGCCAGCAGTGAAGGCTATGCCGGACAGGGTGAAAAACTGTTTTTT; cdr3_aa: CASSEGYAGQGEKLFF
d_call: NA; v_call: TRBV29-1; j_call: TRBJ2-1; clone_size: few; cdr3_nt: TGCAGCGTTGTACAGGCGGGCTTCGAGCAGTTCTTC; cdr3_aa: CSVVQAGFEQFF
d_call: NA; v_call: TRBV28; j_call: TRBJ2-5; clone_size: NA; cdr3_nt: TGTGCCAGCAGTTTGAAAAGGAGAACCCAAGAGACCCAGTACTTC; cdr3_aa: CASSLKRRTQETQYF
d_call: NA; v_call: TRBV7-8; j_call: TRBJ2-5; clone_size: NA; cdr3_nt: TGTGCCAGCAGCTTATCTGGAAGACGAGAGACCCAGTACTTC; cdr3_aa: CASSLSGRRETQYF
d_call: TRBD2; v_call: TRBV9; j_call: TRBJ2-1; clone_size: once; cdr3_nt: TGTGCCAGCAGCACTAGCGGGACCTACAATGAGCAGTTCTTC; cdr3_aa: CASSTSGTYNEQFF
d_call: TRBD2; v_call: TRBV30; j_call: TRBJ2-7; clone_size: NA; cdr3_nt: TGTGCCTGGAGTGTTGAACTAGCGGGAGTTGGTGAGCAGTACTTC; cdr3_aa: CAWSVELAGVGEQYF
d_call: TRBD1; v_call: TRBV19; j_call: TRBJ1-2; clone_size: NA; cdr3_nt: TGTGCCAGTAGTCCTGGGGCCGGACAGGGGACGAGCTATGGCTACACCTTC; cdr3_aa: CASSPGAGQGTSYGYTF
d_call: TRBD1; v_call: TRBV4-2; j_call: TRBJ2-1; clone_size: NA; cdr3_nt: TGTGCCAGCAGCCAAGAGGTACAGGGGAAGGGCTCCTACAATGAGCAGTTCTTC; cdr3_aa: CASSQEVQGKGSYNEQFF
d_call: NA; v_call: TRBV30; j_call: TRBJ2-1; clone_size: NA; cdr3_nt: TGTGCCTGGAGTGTACACGAGGGGAGTGAGCAGTTCTTC; cdr3_aa: CAWSVHEGSEQFF
d_call: NA; v_call: TRBV11-1; j_call: TRBJ2-3; clone_size: few; cdr3_nt: TGTGCCAGCAGCCCTCGGACTGGGGAGGATACGCAGTATTTT; cdr3_aa: CASSPRTGEDTQYF
d_call: TRBD2; v_call: TRBV30; j_call: TRBJ2-1; clone_size: NA; cdr3_nt: TGTGCCTGGAACGACCTAGCGGGAGTTAATGAGCAGTTCTTC; cdr3_aa: CAWNDLAGVNEQFF
d_call: TRBD2; v_call: TRBV6-6; j_call: TRBJ2-5; clone_size: NA; cdr3_nt: TGTGCCAGCAGTTCTGCGGGGGGGGAGGAGACCCAGTACTTC; cdr3_aa: CASSSAGGEETQYF
d_call: NA; v_call: TRBV30; j_call: TRBJ1-4; clone_size: NA; cdr3_nt: TGTGCCTGGAACCCTCGGGGGGGTAGTCGAACTAATGAAAAACTGTTTTTT; cdr3_aa: CAWNPRGGSRTNEKLFF
d_call: NA; v_call: TRBV5-4; j_call: TRBJ2-3; clone_size: NA; cdr3_nt: TGTGCCAGCAGCCTGAGACTAGGGACTAGCACAGATACGCAGTATTTT; cdr3_aa: CASSLRLGTSTDTQYF
d_call: NA; v_call: TRBV6-6; j_call: TRBJ1-4; clone_size: NA; cdr3_nt: TGTGCCAGCAGTAAATCACGGGGGGTCGAAAAACTGTTTTTT; cdr3_aa: CASSKSRGVEKLFF
d_call: NA; v_call: TRBV7-9; j_call: TRBJ2-2; clone_size: NA; cdr3_nt: TGTGCCATCTTGGGCAGGGGAAGCACCGGGGAGCTGTTTTTT; cdr3_aa: CAILGRGSTGELFF
d_call: NA; v_call: TRBV6-1; j_call: TRBJ1-3; clone_size: NA; cdr3_nt: TGTGCCAGCAGTGCCGACACCTATAGAAACACCATATATTTT; cdr3_aa: CASSADTYRNTIYF
d_call: TRBD2; v_call: TRBV7-8; j_call: TRBJ2-7; clone_size: NA; cdr3_nt: TGTGCCAGCAGCTTAGGGGGACTAGCGGGAGTTTCCTACGAGCAGTACTTC; cdr3_aa: CASSLGGLAGVSYEQYF